This TCR beta chain was captured in a study of cytomegalovirus exposure and HLA in healthy donors. Study-level findings and limits: Presence/absence analyses assumed roughly uniform sequencing depth across donors, which may not hold. Rates of TCR association differed by HLA locus in a later analysis, with DRB1 highest and HLA-C lowest.

V shed 1 base and J shed 4 bases, with 16 bases lying between them. Per germline, CDR1 SGHTA and CDR2 FQGNSA. CDR3 size: 16 residues. The PCR contained 60 Vbeta and 13 Jbeta primers. Generated by immunoSEQ multiplex PCR, the TCRdb table keeps only in-frame clones and is missing some. Of about 180,000 clones in the sample, approximately 72% were seen once. In the case of this clone: Antigen unknown.

The TCR sequence derives from a human donor in good health. Sequenced: PBMCs. The genes are TRBV7-2 and TRBJ1-2, with a weak D call TRBD1 (5 bases). This CDR3 reads CASSLEIRGLLYGYTF. The CDR3 region has the DNA TGTGCCAGCAGCTTAGAGATTCGGGGACTCCTCTATGGCTACACCTTC.